What follows is one TCR beta chain and its context. Its antigen is not known. The data derive from a study of cytomegalovirus exposure and HLA in healthy donors. Study outcomes and limitations: A link between a missense DCLRE1C variant and TCR beta V- and J-gene trimming emerged from a later analysis. Sequencing probably produced one cluster of sequence variants that were highly shared. Later findings reportedly placed an Asian-associated ancestry cluster below the roughly 700-donor mean for N-insertions. Beyond CMV serostatus, there was no information to go on about immune exposure.

The PCR ran on 60 Vbeta and 13 Jbeta primers. Repertoires were generated with immunoSEQ multiplex PCR, while TCRdb's copy carries only in-frame clones and drops some. The sample lists around 190,000 clones; over 65% were seen once. The CDR3 extends over 17 amino acids. Trimming took 6 bases from V and 5 from J, leaving 25 bases between them. Germline CDR1 is SGHDN and CDR2 is FVKESK. This clonotype was sampled from a woman aged 30 to 39 in good health and CMV-seronegative. Sequenced sample: PBMCs. The V gene is TRBV14, the J gene TRBJ1-2; D remains ambiguous. In nucleotides, the CDR3 is TGTGCCAGCAGTCGCAAGGAAGCCAACCAACTGAGGTATGGCTACACCTTC. Its protein product is CASSRKEANQLRYGYTF.